This entry lists 20 T cell receptor beta chains sequenced from one sample in a study of CD8+ T cells in alopecia areata (dated by TCRdb to between 2018 and 2020). Libraries were made using the immunoSEQ multiplex PCR assay. For TCR sequencing, RNA was extracted from every sample and reverse transcribed into cDNA to serve as template. Entries here come from immuneACCESS through TCRdb and include only in-frame sequences with V and J called. Some clones fail to appear in such tables; in the studies checked, an unresolved V gene covers under half of the shortfall, and the cause of the remainder is unknown. Counted in this sample were 80,000 or so clones; 66% of them appeared once. The ten most abundant clones make up 23% of the sample. This specimen's time point label, interpreted: roughly 24 weeks on oral tofacitinib. What the treatment or condition label conveys for this sample: oral pan-JAK inhibitor, 5-10 mg twice daily.

Specimen: CD8+ T cells sorted from blood, collected at week 24, from a patient treated with tofacitinib. The receptors stem from a human donor with alopecia areata.

The V and J genes are TRBV5-1 and TRBJ1-1; the match to TRBD1 covers 7 bases. Germline lookup yields CDR1 SGHRS and CDR2 YFSETQ. The CDR3 is 15 residues long. V lost 4 bases, J lost 0 bases, and 6 bases stayed unmatched. CDR3 loop: CASSPRQGMNTEAFF. The CDR3 DNA reads TGCGCCAGCAGCCCCCGACAGGGAATGAACACTGAAGCTTTCTTT. The variable domain in full, with the rest retrieved from reference TRBV5-1 and TRBJ1-1, is KAGVTQTPRYLIKTRGQQVTLSCSPISGHRSVSWYQQTPGQGLQFLFEYFSETQRNKGNFPGRFSGRQFSNSRSEMNVSTLELGDSALYLCASSPRQGMNTEAFFGQGTRLTVV.

This clone was observed a handful of times. The chain links TRBV19 to TRBJ2-7; 9 positions match TRBD1. From germline, CDR1 is LNHDA and CDR2 SQIVND (reference sequence). The ends lost 3 bases at V and 4 bases at J; junction bases unmatched: 7. There are 15 residues in the CDR3. The CDR3 bases are TGTGCCAGTAGTATTCCCCGGGACAGGGAATACGAGCAGTACTTC. Its translation is CASSIPRDREYEQYF.

This chain joins TRBV4-1 and TRBJ1-1, with 7 bases fitting TRBD1. The V gene end was trimmed by 3 bases and the J gene end by 6 bases; junction bases not matched to a gene: 7. The V gene's germline CDR1 is MGHRA and CDR2 YSYEKL. The length of the CDR3 is 14 residues. The CDR3 loop is CASSQKQGTPEAFF. The DNA of the CDR3 is TGCGCCAGCAGCCAGAAACAGGGGACCCCTGAAGCTTTCTTT.

Here the CDR3 DNA reads TGTGCCAGCAGCTTACCAGGTGCTGGGGCCAACGTCCTGACTTTC. Its translation: CASSLPGAGANVLTF. This rearrangement joins TRBV7-3 to TRBJ2-6; D is unclear. In germline, CDR1 is SGHTA, CDR2 FQGTGA. V was clipped by 2 bases and J by 2 bases, with 7 bases between them. There are 15 residues in the CDR3. Combining the CDR3 with reference TRBV7-3 and TRBJ2-6 gives the whole variable domain GAGVSQTPSNKVTEKGKYVELRCDPISGHTALYWYRQSLGQGPEFLIYFQGTGAADDSGLPNDRFFAVRPEGSVSTLKIQRTERGDSAVYLCASSLPGAGANVLTFGAGSRLTVL.

The genes are TRBV7-9 and TRBJ2-7; a weak D match, TRBD2 (6 bases). V was cut by 2 bases and J by 7 bases, with 12 bases left in between. This CDR3 has 13 residues. The V gene's germline CDR1 is SEHNR and CDR2 FQNEAQ (reference sequence). DNA for the CDR3: TGTGCCAGCAGCTTACCTAGACGGGGGGAGCAGTACTTC. As protein: CASSLPRRGEQYF. Variable domain in full (rest from reference TRBV7-9 and TRBJ2-7): DTGVSQNPRHKITKRGQNVTFRCDPISEHNRLYWYRQTLGQGPEFLTYFQNEAQLEKSRLLSDRFSAERPKGSFSTLEIQRTEQGDSAMYLCASSLPRRGEQYFGPGTRLTVT.

V usage is TRBV27 and J usage is TRBJ2-1; D call uncertain. V shed 5 bases and J shed 9 bases, with 14 bases lying between them. CDR1 and CDR2 (germline): MNHEY, SMNVEV (reference sequence). The CDR3 length is 13 residues. The CDR3 coding sequence is TGTGCCAGCAGTACCGCCCCGATATTTGAGCAGTTCTTC. As protein: CASSTAPIFEQFF.

V gene TRBV4-1 combines with J gene TRBJ1-1; the D gene is possibly TRBD1 (6 bases). Per germline, CDR1 MGHRA and CDR2 YSYEKL. Trimming cost V 1 base and J 4 bases, with 16 bases left between them. CDR3 length equals 16 residues. CDR3 region: CASSQGGRGGSTEAFF. DNA for the CDR3: TGCGCCAGCAGCCAAGGGGGCAGGGGTGGAAGCACTGAAGCTTTCTTT.

The V and J genes are TRBV4-1 and TRBJ1-2; D is unresolved. The CDR3 totals 16 residues. Germline CDR1 MGHRA, CDR2 YSYEKL. Trimming took 0 bases from V and 8 from J, leaving 19 bases between them. The CDR3: CASSQDWNSGTGGYTF. The CDR3, as DNA: TGCGCCAGCAGCCAAGACTGGAACAGCGGAACCGGGGGCTACACCTTC.

The rearrangement uses TRBV6-5 and TRBJ2-4; no firm D call. Germline-derived CDR1 and CDR2 are MNHEY and SVGAGI. The CDR3 sequence is 14 residues long. Trimming pared 6 bases from V and 6 bases from J, leaving 15 bases between. The CDR3 reads CASRADPYGNIQYF. Written as DNA, the CDR3 is TGTGCCAGCAGGGCGGACCCATATGGAAACATTCAGTACTTC.

The chain carries TRBV2 and TRBJ1-2; TRBD1 matches 11 bases. Germline V gene sequence: CDR1 SNHLY, CDR2 FYNNEI. Germline trimming cut 8 bases from V and 7 bases from J; bases unmatched to any gene: 6. This CDR3 has 13 residues. The CDR3 nucleotides are TGTGCCAGCGAACCGGGACAGGGGGGTGGCTACACCTTC. As protein: CASEPGQGGGYTF.

This clone has ten or more counts. The V call is TRBV19, the J call TRBJ2-7; D perhaps matches TRBD1 (5 bases). Trimming pared 1 base from V and 3 bases from J, leaving 16 bases between. There are 16 residues in the CDR3. CDR1 is LNHDA, CDR2 SQIVND, per germline (reference sequence). The CDR3 is CASSIASDSNFYEQYF. The CDR3 DNA follows: TGTGCCAGTAGTATAGCATCCGACAGTAACTTCTACGAGCAGTACTTC.

This clone was picked up many times. The chain is built from TRBV4-2 and TRBJ2-6; no firm D call. CDR3 length: 15 residues. Germline CDR1 and CDR2: LGHNA and YNFKEQ. Trimming cost V 0 bases and J 1 base, with 4 bases left between them. This CDR3 is CASSQDDSGANVLTF. The CDR3 DNA reads as TGTGCCAGCAGCCAAGATGATTCTGGGGCCAACGTCCTGACTTTC.

Only one count was recorded for this clone. The chain links TRBV27 to TRBJ2-7; 10 positions agree with TRBD2. With V trimmed by 1 base and J by 5 bases, 5 bases remained unmatched. Germline values: CDR1 MNHEY, CDR2 SMNVEV (reference sequence). This CDR3 has 15 amino acids. The CDR3 sequence: CASSLLLAGIDEQYF. The DNA for the CDR3 is TGTGCCAGCAGTTTATTACTAGCGGGAATCGACGAGCAGTACTTC.

In nucleotides, the CDR3 is TGTGCCAGCAGCTTTGACGTGGAGACCCAGTACTTC. As protein: CASSFDVETQYF. This sequence joins TRBV7-9 and TRBJ2-5; D remains unclear. The germline V gene encodes CDR1 SEHNR and CDR2 FQNEAQ (reference sequence). CDR3 length: 12 amino acids. V lost 3 bases to trimming and J lost 5 bases, with 7 bases between them.

This chain links TRBV5-6 with TRBJ1-2; 7 bases are a match to TRBD1. V shed 3 bases, J shed 0 bases, and the junction held 5 bases outside the gene matches. The CDR3 runs to 15 residues. The V gene's germline CDR1 is SGHDT and CDR2 YYEEEE. The CDR3 nucleotides are TGTGCCAGCAGCTGGGGGGACAGCACTAACTATGGCTACACCTTC. Amino acids: CASSWGDSTNYGYTF.

This clone came up once. The chain links TRBV7-9 to TRBJ1-2, with D perhaps matching TRBD1 (5 bases). Trimming removed 1 base from V and 6 bases from J, with 9 bases in between. The germline gives CDR1 SEHNR, CDR2 FQNEAQ (reference sequence). The CDR3 has 13 residues. CDR3 residues: CASSLDSGNGYTF. CDR3 nucleotide sequence: TGTGCCAGCAGCTTAGACTCAGGGAATGGCTACACCTTC.

The gene calls are TRBV4-1 and TRBJ2-7; TRBD2 might be the D (6 bases). Germline V gives CDR1 MGHRA, CDR2 YSYEKL. V was clipped by 4 bases and J by 1 base, with 14 bases between them. The CDR3 totals 15 residues. The CDR3 protein is CASSPTAGPSYEQYF. CDR3 nucleotides: TGCGCCAGCAGCCCCACCGCGGGACCGTCCTACGAGCAGTACTTC.

The chain joins TRBV29-1 to TRBJ1-2, with D tentatively TRBD1 (5 bases). Trimming removed 3 bases from V and 7 bases from J, with 9 bases in between. The CDR3 covers 11 residues. The germline V gene has CDR1 SQVTM and CDR2 ANQGSEA. CDR3 sequence (DNA): TGCAGCGTTGATCCAGGGATTGGCTACACCTTC. It is translated as CSVDPGIGYTF. Using reference TRBV29-1 and TRBJ1-2 for the parts outside the CDR3, the full variable domain is SAVISQKPSRDICQRGTSLTIQCQVDSQVTMMFWYRQQPGQSLTLIATANQGSEATYESGFVIDKFPISRPNLTFSTLTVSNMSPEDSSIYLCSVDPGIGYTFGSGTRLTVV.

V is TRBV6-5 and J is TRBJ2-5; 8 bases map to TRBD2. The V segment lost 6 bases and the J segment 1 base; nucleotides outside the gene matches: 4. Germline loops: CDR1 MNHEY, CDR2 SVGAGI. The CDR3 covers 14 residues. CDR3 DNA sequence: TGTGCCAGCAGCGAGACTAGCGCCCAAGAGACCCAGTACTTC. Residues: CASSETSAQETQYF.

The chain has TRBV29-1 and TRBJ1-2; 7 positions match TRBD1. Germline V gene data show CDR1 as SQVTM and CDR2 as ANQGSEA. Germline trimming cut 3 bases from V and 6 bases from J; bases unmatched to any gene: 10. This CDR3 spans 14 amino acids. The CDR3 spells CSVEGGQTGNGYTF. The CDR3 region has the DNA TGCAGCGTTGAGGGGGGACAGACGGGAAATGGCTACACCTTC. Full variable domain (remainder filled in from reference TRBV29-1 and TRBJ1-2): SAVISQKPSRDICQRGTSLTIQCQVDSQVTMMFWYRQQPGQSLTLIATANQGSEATYESGFVIDKFPISRPNLTFSTLTVSNMSPEDSSIYLCSVEGGQTGNGYTFGSGTRLTVV.